This T cell receptor (beta chain) originates from a study of cytomegalovirus exposure and HLA in healthy donors. Primers for the PCR totalled 60 Vbeta and 13 Jbeta. Profiling relied on immunoSEQ multiplex PCR, and the TCRdb table lists in-frame clones only, not all of them. The sample contains about 130,000 clones, 80% of which appear only once. The V and J ends lost 5 bases and 0 bases respectively, with 20 bases between them. Looked up from germline, CDR1 is SGHTA and CDR2 is FQGNSA. This CDR3 has 17 residues. This clone was seen a few times. The rearrangement uses TRBV7-2 and TRBJ2-7, with TRBD2 as a possible D gene (6 bases). Input material: PBMCs. The clonotype comes from a human donor in good health. CDR3 nucleotide sequence: TGTGCCAGCAGCGGGCCGGCGGGGTCGCTCCCCTCCTACGAGCAGTACTTC. Translating it yields CASSGPAGSLPSYEQYF.